This T cell receptor beta chain was recorded in a study of cytomegalovirus exposure and HLA in healthy donors. Study conclusions and caveats: According to a subsequent analysis, TCR clusters identified in the first cohort showed a tendency to co-occur across the 120 or so validation repertoires. Cytomegalovirus status, reportedly, was diagnosed with high specificity and sensitivity by the classifier.

Comment on this clone: The antigen remains undetermined.

The study drew the donors from its roughly 120-subject validation cohort, separate from the roughly 670-subject first cohort. Libraries were prepared by immunoSEQ multiplex PCR; TCRdb keeps only in-frame clonotypes and omits some of them. The top ten clones hold 2.1% of a sample with approximately 130,000 clones, 85% of them seen once. Sequenced: PBMCs. The sequence came from a woman aged 30 to 39 in good health and CMV-seronegative.

CDR3 in amino acids: CSAGTGATGELFF. The CDR3 nucleotides are TGCAGCGCCGGGACAGGGGCGACCGGGGAGCTGTTTTTT. The rearrangement links TRBV29-1 to TRBJ2-2, with 10 bases fitting TRBD1. The germline V gene encodes CDR1 SQVTM and CDR2 ANQGSEA. This CDR3 comprises 13 residues. J lost 5 bases, V lost 7 bases, and 4 bases had no gene match.